Listed here are 5 T cell receptor beta chains from one sample, sequenced in a study of early T cells in non-severe SARS-CoV-2 infection. TCRdb re-called the 5' RACE reads with MiXCR, one entry per CDR3 protein. Of about 98,000 distinct CDR3 sequences in the sample, about an eighth were seen once. Sequencing input: whole blood. These receptors all stem from an adult who was a healthcare worker with PCR-confirmed SARS-CoV-2 infection or an uninfected control (not recorded which).

This clonotype was recorded at least ten times. The chain couples TRBV5-6 to TRBJ1-5; D remains unclear. Trimming took 5 bases from V and 4 from J, leaving 7 bases between them. Germline CDR1 SGHDT, CDR2 YYEEEE. This CDR3 comprises 12 residues. CDR3: CASSLGNQPQHF. In DNA form, the CDR3 reads TGTGCCAGCAGTTTAGGGAATCAGCCCCAGCATTTT.

V usage is TRBV5-5 and J usage is TRBJ2-5, with 8 positions matching TRBD2. Germline V gene sequence: CDR1 SGHKS, CDR2 YYEKEE (reference sequence). CDR3 length: 15 amino acids. The ends lost 2 bases at V and 5 bases at J; junction bases unmatched: 8. CDR3 nucleotides: TGTGCCAGCAGCTTAAGCGGGAGTATGAGGGAGACCCAGTACTTC. This encodes CASSLSGSMRETQYF.

This clonotype was seen only a few times. The V gene is TRBV6-5, the J gene TRBJ1-3, with a tentative D call TRBD1 (5 bases). Per the germline V gene, CDR1 is MNHEY and CDR2 is SVGAGI. The ends were cut back, 0 bases at V and 1 base at J, with 7 bases in the middle. CDR3 size: 15 residues. CDR3 loop: CASSYSWGSGNTIYF. CDR3 DNA: TGTGCCAGCAGTTACTCTTGGGGGTCTGGAAACACCATATATTTT.

The rearrangement uses TRBV29-1 and TRBJ2-2; tentative D call: TRBD2 (5 bases). Looked up from germline, CDR1 is SQVTM and CDR2 is ANQGSEA. The CDR3 is 13 residues long. Trimming stripped 4 bases from V and 5 bases from J, with 11 bases between. The CDR3 coding sequence is TGCAGCGTTGGAGAGGGCGGGACCGGGGAGCTGTTTTTT. This translates into CSVGEGGTGELFF.

In this sample, this clonotype turned up many times. The chain recombines TRBV6-5 with TRBJ1-3; D not resolved. This CDR3 contains 15 residues. Germline CDR1 reads MNHEY; CDR2 reads SVGAGI. V dropped 6 bases and J dropped 0 bases, with 12 bases sitting between them. The CDR3 nucleotides read TGTGCCAGCAGACCAGGCATTTTCTCTGGAAACACCATATATTTT. Protein product: CASRPGIFSGNTIYF.